This T cell receptor (beta chain) was observed in a study of sequential checkpoint blockade in melanoma. Some clones are missing from TCRdb's copy, which holds only in-frame ones; the method was immunoSEQ multiplex PCR. The sample carries 40,000 or so clones, just over 85% recorded once. CDR1 and CDR2 (germline): SGHVS, FQNEAQ. This CDR3 has 16 residues. J lost 3 bases, V lost 1 base, and 4 bases had no gene match. The treatment here: randomized to nivolumab then ipilimumab (arm A) or the reverse (arm B). This chain joins TRBV7-8 and TRBJ2-1; 9 bases are a match to TRBD2. Sequencing was performed on CD8+ T cells sorted from blood (inferred from file names), taken from a patient given nivolumab and ipilimumab in sequence. The receptor was isolated from a human donor with melanoma. DNA for the CDR3: TGTGCCAGCAGCTTAGGACTAGCGGACTTCTACAATGAGCAGTTCTTC. Amino acids: CASSLGLADFYNEQFF.